This T cell receptor (beta chain) was sequenced in a study of cytomegalovirus exposure and HLA in healthy donors. Trimming took 5 bases from V and 7 from J, leaving 15 bases between them. The CDR3 contains 13 residues. The V gene's germline CDR1 is SGHRS and CDR2 YFSETQ. Researchers ran the PCR with 60 Vbeta and 13 Jbeta primers. The assay was immunoSEQ multiplex PCR, and TCRdb's table has in-frame clones only and misses some. The table includes approximately 70,000 clones, over 70% detected once. This sequence was found in a man between 60 and 75 years old in good health and CMV-seropositive. The V call is TRBV5-1, the J call TRBJ1-2; no clear D gene. The sequenced sample consisted of PBMCs. CDR3 DNA sequence: TGCGCCAGCAGGCCCTACTCTCTAATTGGCTACACCTTC. It yields the protein CASRPYSLIGYTF.